This TCR beta chain originates from a study of T cell responses to AZD1222 COVID-19 vaccine (TCRdb year 2021). As for the study more broadly: A total of 240 or so trial participants underwent TCR sequencing, of whom more than 200 had received two doses of AZD1222 and about 25 had received two doses of the MenACWY control vaccine. Enrollment into the trials was organized by age into subgroups of 18-55, 56-69 and 70-plus years, and those subgroups contained roughly 150, 30 and 60 TCR-sequenced participants, respectively.

In light of the paper, this sample's time point label describes: about 28 days (+/-7) after the second vaccine dose. AZD1222 recipients whose second dose came at about 4 weeks and those whose second dose came at about 12 weeks were combined into one group, since spike-specific TCR depth and breadth did not differ between the two schedules. Vaccinee samples came from UK trials COV001 and COV002, including a single-blind randomized controlled phase 2/3 trial of AZD1222 (ChAdOx1 nCoV-19) in healthy adults. Trial participant PBMC samples were collected at day 0 and day 28 after the second dose for TCRbeta chain sequencing. The CDR3 numbers 14 residues from cysteine through phenylalanine. The retained sequence is limited to the CDR3, 42 bases, with the frame set at the first base. Reading the germline V gene gives CDR1 MNHEY and CDR2 SVGAGI. V is cut by 6 bases and J by 0 bases, and the space between the germline ends is 9 bases.

Summary of the overall study and its limitations: Because no day 14 peak-response samples were available, repertoires were characterized only after the peak T cell response. Reportedly, almost half of the unique spike-specific TCRs recognized epitopes lying outside the regions that are mutated in the B.1.351 and B.1.1.7 variants. The vaccine-associated CD4 TCRs covered the entire spike protein, and the dominant responses fell in regions 160-218 and 743-854. The 56-69-year group was small, and its depth increase did not reach significance, likely because of low power. Conclusions about previously exposed vaccinees were limited because only a handful of AZD1222 recipients were SARS-CoV-2 seropositive at baseline. After two AZD1222 doses, spike-specific TCR breadth and depth were significantly higher than at day 0 and than in MenACWY recipients. Most participants were white British and females outnumbered males, and the authors suggested that clonal diversity may have been underestimated.

The table lists this clone with a count of one. The antigen it recognizes is unknown. No base quality values were provided; no much bigger clone lies one nucleotide off. The CDR3 regions of human TCRbeta chains were analyzed by immunosequencing. In the paper's pipeline: Repertoire TCRs were checked for matches against a reference library of SARS-CoV-2-specific TCRs that had been generated using the MIRA antigen-specificity platform. Breadth was defined as the fraction of unique TCRs that were SARS-CoV-2-associated, and depth was defined as the fraction of total T cells that were SARS-CoV-2-associated. Using the MIRA data, each spike-specific TCR was mapped to the spike region that the TCR reacts to and placed in a CD4 or CD8 class. Log10-transformed breadth and depth values were compared by one-way ANOVA with Sidak's multiple comparisons tests. Here the immuneACCESS table is served through TCRdb, limited to in-frame sequences with V and J called. Missing clones are a known gap in these copies; in checked studies unresolved V genes cover under half, and the rest lacks a known reason. That table supplies the V and J calls and clone size; D and trimming were determined from the DNA. The sample records approximately 110,000 clones, around 92% of which are singletons. Together, the top ten hold under 9% of the sample.

This TCR was sampled from an adult who received the AZD1222 COVID-19 vaccine. This sequence uses TRBV6-5 and TRBJ1-5, with the D segment identity uncertain. The sequenced sample was peripheral blood, obtained 28 days after the second AZD1222 dose. The nucleotide sequence reads as follows: TGTGCCAGCAGCAGAAAATATAGCAATCAGCCCCAGCATTTT. Its translation reads: CASSRKYSNQPQHF.